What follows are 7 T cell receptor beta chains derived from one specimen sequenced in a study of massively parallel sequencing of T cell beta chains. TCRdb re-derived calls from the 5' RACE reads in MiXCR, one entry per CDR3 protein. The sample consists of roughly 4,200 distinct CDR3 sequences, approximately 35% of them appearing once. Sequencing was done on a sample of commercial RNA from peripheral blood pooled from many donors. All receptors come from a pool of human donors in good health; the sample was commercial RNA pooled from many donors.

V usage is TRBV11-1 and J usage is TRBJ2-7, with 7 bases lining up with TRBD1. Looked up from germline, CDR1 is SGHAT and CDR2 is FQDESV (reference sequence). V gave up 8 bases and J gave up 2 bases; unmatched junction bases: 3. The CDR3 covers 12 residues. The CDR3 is CASRQGTYEQYF. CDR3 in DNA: TGTGCCAGCCGACAGGGAACCTACGAGCAGTACTTC. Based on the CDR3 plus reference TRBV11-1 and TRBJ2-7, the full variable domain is EAEVAQSPRYKITEKSQAVAFWCDPISGHATLYWYRQILGQGPELLVQFQDESVVDDSQLPKDRFSAERLKGVDSTLKIQPAELGDSAMYLCASRQGTYEQYFGPGTRLTVT.

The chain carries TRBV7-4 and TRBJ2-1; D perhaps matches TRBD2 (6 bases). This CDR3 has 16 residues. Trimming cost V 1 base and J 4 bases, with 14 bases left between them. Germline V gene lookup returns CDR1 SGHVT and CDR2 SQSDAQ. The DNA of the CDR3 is TGTGCCAGCAGCTTAGTGGGGGGATATAGTTACAATGAGCAGTTCTTC. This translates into CASSLVGGYSYNEQFF. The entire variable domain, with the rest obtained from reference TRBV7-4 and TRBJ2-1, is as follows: GAGVSQSPRYKVAKRGRDVALRCDSISGHVTLYWYRQTLGQGSEVLTYSQSDAQRDKSGRPSGRFSAERPERSVSTLKIQRTEQGDSAVYLCASSLVGGYSYNEQFFGPGTRLTVL.

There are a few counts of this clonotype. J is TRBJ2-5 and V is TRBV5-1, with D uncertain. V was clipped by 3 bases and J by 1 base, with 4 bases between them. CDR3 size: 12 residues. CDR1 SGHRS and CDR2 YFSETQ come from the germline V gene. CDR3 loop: CASSSSQETQYF. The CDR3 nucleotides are TGCGCCAGCAGCTCCAGCCAAGAGACCCAGTACTTC.

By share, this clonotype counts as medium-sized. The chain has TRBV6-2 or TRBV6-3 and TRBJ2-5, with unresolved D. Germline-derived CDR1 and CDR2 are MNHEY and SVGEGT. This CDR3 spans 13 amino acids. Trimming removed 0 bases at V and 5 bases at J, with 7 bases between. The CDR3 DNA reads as TGTGCCAGCAGTTACTCGGATGGGGAGACCCAGTACTTC. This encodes CASSYSDGETQYF.

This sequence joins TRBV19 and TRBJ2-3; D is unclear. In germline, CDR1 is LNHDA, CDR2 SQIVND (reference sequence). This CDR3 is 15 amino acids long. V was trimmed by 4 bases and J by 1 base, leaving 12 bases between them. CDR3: CASSNGALGTDTQYF. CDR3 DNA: TGTGCCAGTAGTAATGGAGCCCTTGGCACAGATACGCAGTATTTT. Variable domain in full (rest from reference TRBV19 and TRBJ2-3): DGGITQSPKYLFRKEGQNVTLSCEQNLNHDAMYWYRQDPGQGLRLIYYSQIVNDFQKGDIAEGYSVSREKKESFPLTVTSAQKNPTAFYLCASSNGALGTDTQYFGPGTRLTVL.

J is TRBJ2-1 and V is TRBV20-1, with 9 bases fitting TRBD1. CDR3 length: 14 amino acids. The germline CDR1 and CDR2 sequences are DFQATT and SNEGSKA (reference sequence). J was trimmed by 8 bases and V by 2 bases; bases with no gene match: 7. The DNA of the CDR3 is TGCAGTGCTAGATCGGACAGGGGCATCGATGAGCAGTTCTTC. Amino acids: CSARSDRGIDEQFF.

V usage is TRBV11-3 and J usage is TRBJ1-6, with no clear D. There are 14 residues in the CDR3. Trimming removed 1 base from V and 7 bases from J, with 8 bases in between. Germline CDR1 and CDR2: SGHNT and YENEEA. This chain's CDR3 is CASSLGSRNSPLHF. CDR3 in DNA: TGTGCCAGCAGCTTAGGCAGTAGAAATTCACCCCTCCACTTT.